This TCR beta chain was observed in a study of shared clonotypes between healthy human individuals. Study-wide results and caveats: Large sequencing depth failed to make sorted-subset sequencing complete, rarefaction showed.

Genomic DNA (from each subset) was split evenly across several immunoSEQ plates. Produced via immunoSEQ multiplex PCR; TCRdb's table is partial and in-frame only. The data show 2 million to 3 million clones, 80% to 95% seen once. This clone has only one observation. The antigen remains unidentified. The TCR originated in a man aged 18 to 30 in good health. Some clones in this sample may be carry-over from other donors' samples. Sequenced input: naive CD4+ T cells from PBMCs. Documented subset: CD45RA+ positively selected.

The CDR3 DNA reads TGTGCCAGCAGCTTAGAACCCCTAGCGGGGTCGAATGAGCAGTTCTTC. Amino acids: CASSLEPLAGSNEQFF. The V and J genes are TRBV11-2 and TRBJ2-1; 9 positions agree with TRBD2. Germline lookup yields CDR1 SGHAT and CDR2 FQNNGV. The CDR3 is 16 residues long. Losses at the gene ends were 0 bases for V and 7 bases for J; bases not matched to a gene: 7. Supplemented by reference TRBV11-2 and TRBJ2-1, the full variable domain reads EAGVAQSPRYKIIEKRQSVAFWCNPISGHATLYWYQQILGQGPKLLIQFQNNGVVDDSQLPKDRFSAERLKGVDSTLKIQPAKLEDSAVYLCASSLEPLAGSNEQFFGPGTRLTVL.